These T cell receptor beta chains were read from a single sample in a study of beta chain features in type 1 diabetes. This table comes from immunoSEQ multiplex PCR, and its TCRdb copy is limited to in-frame clones, with some not included. The sample lists hundreds of thousands of clones; around 15% were seen once. Sequences were obtained from naive CD4+ T cells from blood. The receptors were sampled from a man in his late teens or twenties with type 1 diabetes. Both conserved end residues are part of each CDR3. Each record gives: D gene, clone size, V gene, J gene, CDR3 DNA, CDR3 protein. A D gene is named only where the DNA matches it firmly. Clone size is not always given. Where it is, it says once, few, many or a class for expanded clones.

D gene: -
clone size: few
V gene: TRBV6-5
J gene: TRBJ2-2
CDR3 DNA: TGTGCCAGCAGTTACTCGGTTCTCAGCACCAGGGAGCTGTTTTTT
CDR3 protein: CASSYSVLSTRELFF

D gene: TRBD2
clone size: -
V gene: TRBV5-1
J gene: TRBJ2-1
CDR3 DNA: TGCGCCACCAGCCCTCCCAGCGGGAGTAATGAGCAGTTCTTC
CDR3 protein: CATSPPSGSNEQFF

D gene: -
clone size: few
V gene: TRBV30
J gene: TRBJ1-5
CDR3 DNA: TGTGCCTGGGCCCGGGGGGCGGGCCATCAGCCCCAGCATTTT
CDR3 protein: CAWARGAGHQPQHF

D gene: TRBD2
clone size: few
V gene: TRBV9
J gene: TRBJ2-5
CDR3 DNA: TGTGCCAGCAGCGTATGGACTAGCGGGGAGCAAGAGACCCAGTACTTC
CDR3 protein: CASSVWTSGEQETQYF

D gene: -
clone size: -
V gene: TRBV6-5
J gene: TRBJ2-2
CDR3 DNA: TGTGCCAGCAGTTACACTTCGGGACCCGGGGAGCTGTTTTTT
CDR3 protein: CASSYTSGPGELFF

D gene: -
clone size: few
V gene: TRBV2
J gene: TRBJ1-2
CDR3 DNA: TGTGCCAGCAGTCCGGGTTCCTATGGCTACACCTTC
CDR3 protein: CASSPGSYGYTF

D gene: TRBD1
clone size: -
V gene: TRBV6-5
J gene: TRBJ2-3
CDR3 DNA: TGTGCCAGCAGTTCGAGGGACAGGGATAAAGATACGCAGTATTTT
CDR3 protein: CASSSRDRDKDTQYF

D gene: -
clone size: -
V gene: TRBV6-1
J gene: TRBJ2-1
CDR3 DNA: TGTGCCAGCAGTGAAGAGAGGAGAGTGGATGAGCAGTTCTTC
CDR3 protein: CASSEERRVDEQFF

D gene: -
clone size: -
V gene: TRBV28
J gene: TRBJ2-5
CDR3 DNA: TGTGCCAGCAGTGTGCGCAGGACCCAAGAGACCCAGTACTTC
CDR3 protein: CASSVRRTQETQYF

D gene: TRBD1
clone size: -
V gene: TRBV4-2
J gene: TRBJ2-3
CDR3 DNA: TGTGCCAGCAGCATAACACCGGGACAGGGGGCCGAAGATACGCAGTATTTT
CDR3 protein: CASSITPGQGAEDTQYF

D gene: TRBD1
clone size: few
V gene: TRBV9
J gene: TRBJ2-1
CDR3 DNA: TGTGCCAGCAGCGTAGAGGGACAGAATTACAATGAGCAGTTCTTC
CDR3 protein: CASSVEGQNYNEQFF

D gene: -
clone size: few
V gene: TRBV5-1
J gene: TRBJ1-1
CDR3 DNA: TGCGCCAGCAGCTTCTCGCGGGATGAAGCTTTCTTT
CDR3 protein: CASSFSRDEAFF

D gene: TRBD1
clone size: few
V gene: TRBV29-1
J gene: TRBJ1-4
CDR3 DNA: TGCAGCGTCTTGGGACAGCTTGCAACTAATGAAAAACTGTTTTTT
CDR3 protein: CSVLGQLATNEKLFF

D gene: TRBD1
clone size: few
V gene: TRBV28
J gene: TRBJ2-2
CDR3 DNA: TGTGCCAGCAGTTTAGGTGACAGGGCAACCGGGGAGCTGTTTTTT
CDR3 protein: CASSLGDRATGELFF

D gene: -
clone size: few
V gene: TRBV5-4
J gene: TRBJ1-2
CDR3 DNA: TGTGCCAGCAGCACCGACTCCAAGTCGGGCTACACCTTC
CDR3 protein: CASSTDSKSGYTF

D gene: -
clone size: -
V gene: TRBV30
J gene: TRBJ2-7
CDR3 DNA: TGTGCCTGGAGTCAGTCCTACGAGCAGTACTTC
CDR3 protein: CAWSQSYEQYF

D gene: -
clone size: few
V gene: TRBV30
J gene: TRBJ2-1
CDR3 DNA: TGTGCCTGGAGTGTATTAGTTCGTAATGAGCAGTTCTTC
CDR3 protein: CAWSVLVRNEQFF

D gene: TRBD2
clone size: -
V gene: TRBV7-7
J gene: TRBJ2-1
CDR3 DNA: TGTGCTAGCAGCCCATATAGCGGGAGTACCTACAATGAGCAGTTCTTC
CDR3 protein: CASSPYSGSTYNEQFF

D gene: TRBD1
clone size: -
V gene: TRBV4-3
J gene: TRBJ2-4
CDR3 DNA: TGCGCCAGCAGCCAAGTGGTTCAGGGGGTCAAAAACATTCAGTACTTC
CDR3 protein: CASSQVVQGVKNIQYF

D gene: -
clone size: few
V gene: TRBV7-9
J gene: TRBJ2-5
CDR3 DNA: TGTGCCAGCAGCTTCGATTATTACCGGGCCCATCATAGGGAGACCCAGTACTTC
CDR3 protein: CASSFDYYRAHHRETQYF

D gene: -
clone size: -
V gene: TRBV5-1
J gene: TRBJ1-2
CDR3 DNA: TGCGCCAGCAGCTTGAGCGACACGACGGACTATGGCTACACCTTC
CDR3 protein: CASSLSDTTDYGYTF

D gene: -
clone size: few
V gene: TRBV29-1
J gene: TRBJ1-1
CDR3 DNA: TGCAGCGTTGGATCGGAAGCTTTCTTT
CDR3 protein: CSVGSEAFF

D gene: -
clone size: few
V gene: TRBV5-1
J gene: TRBJ2-2
CDR3 DNA: TGCGCCAGCAGCCCAAGGTTGGCGGCGAACACCGGGGAGCTGTTTTTT
CDR3 protein: CASSPRLAANTGELFF

D gene: -
clone size: few
V gene: TRBV7-2
J gene: TRBJ2-5
CDR3 DNA: TGTGCCAGCAGCTTTCCACAGGGCCAAGAGACCCAGTACTTC
CDR3 protein: CASSFPQGQETQYF

D gene: TRBD2
clone size: few
V gene: TRBV19
J gene: TRBJ2-1
CDR3 DNA: TGTGCCAGTAGTACCGCCGGGGGCGGGAGGTCCTACAATGAGCAGTTCTTC
CDR3 protein: CASSTAGGGRSYNEQFF

D gene: -
clone size: few
V gene: TRBV9
J gene: TRBJ2-5
CDR3 DNA: TGTGCCAGCAGCGTAGTGGACCAACTCTCAGAGACCCAGTACTTC
CDR3 protein: CASSVVDQLSETQYF

D gene: -
clone size: -
V gene: TRBV20-1
J gene: TRBJ2-3
CDR3 DNA: TGCAGCCCAACAGGGGATACGCAGTATTTT
CDR3 protein: CSPTGDTQYF

D gene: TRBD2
clone size: -
V gene: TRBV29-1
J gene: TRBJ2-7
CDR3 DNA: TGCAGCGTCCAGGCCCTAGCGGGGGCCGTCTACGAGCAGTACTTC
CDR3 protein: CSVQALAGAVYEQYF

D gene: -
clone size: few
V gene: TRBV4-1
J gene: TRBJ1-1
CDR3 DNA: TGCGCCAGCAGCCAAGGCACAGGAGGCCCAAACACTGAAGCTTTCTTT
CDR3 protein: CASSQGTGGPNTEAFF